This T cell receptor beta chain stems from a study of blood T cell repertoires in COVID-19. All enrollees were about 18 to 89 years old and from some 24 US areas. Each participant's cohort was designated according to participant-reported clinical history. For recovered donors of Cohort 3, there were two negative PCRs, clearance, or symptom resolution. CDR3 length: 16 amino acids. V lost 6 bases, J lost 0 bases, and 14 bases lay in between. The germline CDR1 and CDR2 sequences are MNHEY and SMNVEV (reference sequence). This clone has just one count. As originally analysed: Estimated nucleated cell counts came from reference gene primer amplification. Libraries were prepared by immunoSEQ multiplex PCR; TCRdb keeps only in-frame clonotypes and omits some of them. For V, J and clone size, that table is used; D and trimming come from the DNA. The sample lists some 200,000 clones, roughly 90% occurring once.

The sample comprised PBMCs or T cells enriched from blood (not recorded which). The chain joins TRBV27 to TRBJ2-2, with D unresolved. The sequence was obtained from a woman younger than 35 who had recovered from COVID-19. The CDR3 nucleotides are TGTGCCAGCAGCATCAGTGGAGTCGCGAACACCGGGGAGCTGTTTTTT. It specifies CASSISGVANTGELFF.